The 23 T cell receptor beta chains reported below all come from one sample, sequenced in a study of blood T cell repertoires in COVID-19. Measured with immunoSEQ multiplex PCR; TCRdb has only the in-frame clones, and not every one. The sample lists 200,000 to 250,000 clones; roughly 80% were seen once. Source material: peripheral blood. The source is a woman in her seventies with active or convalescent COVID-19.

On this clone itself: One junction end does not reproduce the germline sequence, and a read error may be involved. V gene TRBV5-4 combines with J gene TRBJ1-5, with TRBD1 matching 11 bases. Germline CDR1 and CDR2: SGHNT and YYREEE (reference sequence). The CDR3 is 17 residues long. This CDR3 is CASSKGTGGFSNQPQHF. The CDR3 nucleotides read TGTGCCAGCAGCAAGGGGACAGGGGGGTTTAGCAACCAGCCCCAGCATTTT.

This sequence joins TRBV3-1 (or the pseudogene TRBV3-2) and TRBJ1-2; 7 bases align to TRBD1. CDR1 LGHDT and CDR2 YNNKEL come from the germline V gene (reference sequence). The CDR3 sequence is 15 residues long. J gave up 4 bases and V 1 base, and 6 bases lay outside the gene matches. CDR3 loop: CASSQVPQGGYGYTF. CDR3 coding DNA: TGTGCCAGCAGCCAAGTGCCCCAGGGGGGCTATGGCTACACCTTC.

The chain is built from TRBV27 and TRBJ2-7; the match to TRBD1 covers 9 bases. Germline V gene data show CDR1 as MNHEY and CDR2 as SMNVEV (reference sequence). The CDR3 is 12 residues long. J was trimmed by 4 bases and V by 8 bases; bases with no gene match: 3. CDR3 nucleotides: TGTGCCAGCCGGGACAGGGTATACGAGCAGTACTTC. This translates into CASRDRVYEQYF.

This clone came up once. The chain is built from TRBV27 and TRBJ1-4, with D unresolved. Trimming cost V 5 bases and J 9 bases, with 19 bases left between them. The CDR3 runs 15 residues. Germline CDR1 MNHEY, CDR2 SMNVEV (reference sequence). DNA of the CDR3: TGTGCCAGCAGTCTCTATACCCCGCCGCTGAAAAAACTGTTTTTT. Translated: CASSLYTPPLKKLFF.

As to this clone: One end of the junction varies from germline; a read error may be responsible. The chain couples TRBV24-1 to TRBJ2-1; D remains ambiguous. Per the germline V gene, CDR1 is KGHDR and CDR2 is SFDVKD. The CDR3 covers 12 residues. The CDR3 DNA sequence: TGTGCCACCAGTGCCTCCGACAATGAGCAGTTCTTC. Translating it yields CATSASDNEQFF.

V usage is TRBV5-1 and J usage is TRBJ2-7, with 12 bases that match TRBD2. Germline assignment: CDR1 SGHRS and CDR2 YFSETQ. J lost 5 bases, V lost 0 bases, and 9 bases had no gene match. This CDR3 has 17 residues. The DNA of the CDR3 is TGCGCCAGCAGCTTGGTCGGGCTAGCGGGAGGGACCGACGAGCAGTACTTC. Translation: CASSLVGLAGGTDEQYF.

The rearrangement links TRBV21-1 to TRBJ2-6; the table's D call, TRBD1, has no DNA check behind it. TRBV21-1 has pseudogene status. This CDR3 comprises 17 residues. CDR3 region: CASSKGDRGSGANVLTF. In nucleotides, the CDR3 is TGTGCCAGCAGCAAAGGGGACAGGGGATCTGGGGCCAACGTCCTGACTTTC.

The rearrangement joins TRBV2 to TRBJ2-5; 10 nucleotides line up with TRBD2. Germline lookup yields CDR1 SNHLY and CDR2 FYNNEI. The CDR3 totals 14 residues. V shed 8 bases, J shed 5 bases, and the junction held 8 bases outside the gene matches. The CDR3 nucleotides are TGTGCCAGCGGGAGGACTAGCGGAGGGGAGACCCAGTACTTC. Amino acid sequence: CASGRTSGGETQYF.

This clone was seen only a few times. CDR3 in DNA: TGCAGCGTTGAATGGCCGTCCGTGTCCGGGACAGGACTGAGGGGGGTTGCCTACGAGCAGTACTTC. This encodes CSVEWPSVSGTGLRGVAYEQYF. V usage is TRBV29-1 and J usage is TRBJ2-7; 8 positions agree with TRBD1. CDR1 is SQVTM and CDR2 is ANQGSEA in the germline V gene. CDR3 length: 22 residues. V lost 2 bases to trimming and J lost 2 bases; unmatched junction nucleotides: 29.

The CDR3 region is CASSPRGSGGAGEQFF. The CDR3 DNA reads as TGTGCCAGCAGCCCCCGGGGAAGCGGGGGGGCTGGTGAGCAGTTCTTC. This rearrangement joins TRBV11-3 to TRBJ2-1; 10 bases are shared with TRBD2. J lost 9 bases, V lost 5 bases, and 13 bases had no gene match. This CDR3 comprises 16 residues. Germline V CDR1 and CDR2: SGHNT, YENEEA.

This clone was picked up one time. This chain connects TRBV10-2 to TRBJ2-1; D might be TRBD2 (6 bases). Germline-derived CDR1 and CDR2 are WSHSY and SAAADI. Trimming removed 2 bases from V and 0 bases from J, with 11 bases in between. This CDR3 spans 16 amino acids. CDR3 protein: CASSEGSGPSYNEQFF. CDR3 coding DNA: TGCGCCAGCAGTGAGGGTAGCGGTCCCTCCTACAATGAGCAGTTCTTC.

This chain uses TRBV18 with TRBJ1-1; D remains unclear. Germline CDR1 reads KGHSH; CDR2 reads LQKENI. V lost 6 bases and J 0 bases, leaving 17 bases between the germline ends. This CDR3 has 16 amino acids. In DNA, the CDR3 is TGTGCCAGCTCTCCCGGGCGAGGGCTCATGAACACTGAAGCTTTCTTT. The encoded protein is CASSPGRGLMNTEAFF.

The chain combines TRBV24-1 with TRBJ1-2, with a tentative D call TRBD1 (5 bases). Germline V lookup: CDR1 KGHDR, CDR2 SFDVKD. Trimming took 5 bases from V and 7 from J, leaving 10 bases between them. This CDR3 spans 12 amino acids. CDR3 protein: CATSGGGLGYTF. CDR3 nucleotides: TGTGCCACCAGTGGGGGGGGACTTGGCTACACCTTC.

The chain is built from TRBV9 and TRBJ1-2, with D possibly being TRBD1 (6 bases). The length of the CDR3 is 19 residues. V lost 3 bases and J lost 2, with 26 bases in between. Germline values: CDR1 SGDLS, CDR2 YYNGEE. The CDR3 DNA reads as TGTGCCAGCAGCGCTAGAGTACCCCTAAGCGGACAGAGAAACTATGGCTACACCTTC. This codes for CASSARVPLSGQRNYGYTF.

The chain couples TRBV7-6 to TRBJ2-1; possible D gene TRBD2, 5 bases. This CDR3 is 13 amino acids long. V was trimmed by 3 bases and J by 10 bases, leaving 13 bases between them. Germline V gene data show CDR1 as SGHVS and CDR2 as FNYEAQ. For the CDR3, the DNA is TGTGCCAGCAGCTTGGCGCTAGCCTACGAGCAGTTCTTC. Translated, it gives CASSLALAYEQFF. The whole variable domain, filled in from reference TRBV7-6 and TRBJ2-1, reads GAGVSQSPRYKVTKRGQDVALRCDPISGHVSLYWYRQALGQGPEFLTYFNYEAQQDKSGLPNDRFSAERPEGSISTLTIQRTEQRDSAMYRCASSLALAYEQFFGPGTRLTVL.

The CDR3 nucleotides read TGTGCCACCAGCCCGCAGATCCAAGAGACCCAGTACTTC. It codes for CATSPQIQETQYF. The V and J genes are TRBV15 and TRBJ2-5; D is uncertain. Between the trimmed V and J ends, which lost 5 bases and 1 base, there was a span of 8 bases. CDR3 length: 13 amino acids. Germline V gene sequence: CDR1 LNHNV, CDR2 YYDKDF (reference sequence).

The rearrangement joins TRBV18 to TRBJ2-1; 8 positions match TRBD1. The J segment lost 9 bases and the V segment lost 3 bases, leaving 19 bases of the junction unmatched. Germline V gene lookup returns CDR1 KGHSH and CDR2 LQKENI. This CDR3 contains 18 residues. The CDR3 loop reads CASSPDRGGIGVGGEQFF. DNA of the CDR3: TGTGCCAGCTCACCCGACAGGGGAGGAATAGGAGTAGGGGGTGAGCAGTTCTTC.

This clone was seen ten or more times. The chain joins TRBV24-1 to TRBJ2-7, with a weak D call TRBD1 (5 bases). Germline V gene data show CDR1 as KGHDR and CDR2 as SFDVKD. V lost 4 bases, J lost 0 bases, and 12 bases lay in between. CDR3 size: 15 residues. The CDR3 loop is CATSERTQTSYEQYF. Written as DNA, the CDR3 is TGTGCCACCAGTGAGCGGACACAGACCTCCTACGAGCAGTACTTC.

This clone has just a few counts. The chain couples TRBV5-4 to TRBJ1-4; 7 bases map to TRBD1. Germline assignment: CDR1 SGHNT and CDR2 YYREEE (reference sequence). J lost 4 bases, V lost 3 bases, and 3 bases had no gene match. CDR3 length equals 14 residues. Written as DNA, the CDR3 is TGTGCCAGCAGCTATGGACAGGTTAATGAAAAACTGTTTTTT. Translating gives CASSYGQVNEKLFF.

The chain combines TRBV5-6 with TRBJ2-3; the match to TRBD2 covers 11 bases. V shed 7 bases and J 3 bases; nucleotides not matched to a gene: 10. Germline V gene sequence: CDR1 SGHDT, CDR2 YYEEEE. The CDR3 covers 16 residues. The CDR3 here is CASGTFRLAGTDTQYF. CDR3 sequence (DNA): TGTGCCAGCGGGACCTTTAGACTAGCGGGGACAGATACGCAGTATTTT.

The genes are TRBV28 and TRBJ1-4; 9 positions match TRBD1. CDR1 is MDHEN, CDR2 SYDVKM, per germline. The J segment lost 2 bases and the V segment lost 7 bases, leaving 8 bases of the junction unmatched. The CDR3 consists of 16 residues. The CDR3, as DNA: TGTGCCAGCAAAGGACAGGGGCGAAGCACTAATGAAAAACTGTTTTTT. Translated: CASKGQGRSTNEKLFF.

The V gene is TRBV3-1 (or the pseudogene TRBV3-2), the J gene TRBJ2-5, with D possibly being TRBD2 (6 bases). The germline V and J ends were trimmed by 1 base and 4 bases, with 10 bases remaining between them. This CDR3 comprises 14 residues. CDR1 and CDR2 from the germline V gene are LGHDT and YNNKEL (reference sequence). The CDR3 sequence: CASSQGRGGETQYF. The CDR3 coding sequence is TGTGCCAGCAGCCAAGGGAGGGGCGGAGAGACCCAGTACTTC.

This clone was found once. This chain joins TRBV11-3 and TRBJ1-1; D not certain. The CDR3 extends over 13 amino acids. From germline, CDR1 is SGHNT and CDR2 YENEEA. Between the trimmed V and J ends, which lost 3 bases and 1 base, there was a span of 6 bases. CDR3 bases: TGTGCCAGCAGCTTTTCAGAGAACACTGAAGCTTTCTTT. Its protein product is CASSFSENTEAFF.